This T cell receptor (beta chain) comes out of a study of beta chain features in type 1 diabetes (dated by TCRdb to between 2018 and 2020). Turning to the overall study: Mean age, gender distribution, total cell number and subset yield were not different between patients and healthy donors. In the study, recently diagnosed type 1 diabetes patients and matched healthy donors were compared on the TCRB repertoires of their sorted circulating CD4+ T cell subsets. Regulatory and stem cell-like memory subsets were isolated from only 8 patients and about eight healthy donors, whereas naive and central memory subsets came from all 30 or so donors. A total of 90 million to 140 million sorted cells were examined across all samples, and RNA yield correlated strongly with the number of cells per subset.

Each donor gave one peripheral blood draw, approximately 110 mL on average, collected into heparinised tubes. Using a panel that included CD45RO, CCR7, CD25, CD127, CD95 and CD27, naive, central memory, regulatory and stem cell-like memory CD4+ T cells were sorted on a BD FACSAria II. Purity was above 95% for every sorted population. PBMCs were isolated right away by Lymphoprep density gradient centrifugation and were stained directly, without culture. So that batch effects would be minimized, each experiment stained and sorted samples in pairs, pairing one healthy donor with one patient. Points on this clone: The antigen it binds to is not known. No clone much larger than this one lies a single base away; base qualities are absent.

Here is what the overall study found, with its caveats: Naive, central memory and regulatory TCRB repertoires appeared to be more similar among patients than among healthy donors. Because cDNA was sequenced instead of genomic DNA, activated cells with high expression could be over-represented, although the groups did not differ in activation or CD3 levels. Because the HLA sub-analyses included only small numbers of individuals, any influence of HLA type on TCRB rearrangement was left unresolved. PCR might favor shorter templates, but patient and control samples were amplified and corrected together, so any skew would affect both groups equally. Fewer insertions and more nucleotide deletions at VDJ recombination sites were observed in patients with type 1 diabetes, implying thymic rearrangement abnormalities. Type 1 diabetes patients showed a moderate but significant shortening of TCRB CDR3 length in all four CD4+ subsets.

All of the isolated RNA was reverse transcribed with the High Capacity cDNA Reverse Transcription Kit, so expressed TCRB transcripts were sequenced. Naive, central memory and regulatory T cell samples underwent deep immunoSEQ sequencing, averaging approximately 3.3 million total reads per sample. Sorted cells were lysed in RLT buffer, and RNA was extracted using DNase-treated RNeasy Micro or Mini kits according to cell number. Each cell subset was processed on its own to prevent cross-contamination, while patient and healthy donor samples were processed together. Using the immunoSEQ multiplex PCR, TCRB sequences were amplified from cDNA into 87-bp fragments spanning the CDR3 region. Sequencing of the amplicons was done on the Illumina HiSeq platform. The authors' analysis ran thus. PCR bias was corrected computationally using synthetic template baselines, and reads within Hamming distance 2 were collapsed, with unmergeable singletons discarded. By aligning reads against IMGT, V, D and J genes, CDR3 length, and insertions or deletions at six rearrangement sites were assigned. Clonotype counts were normalized to sorted cell number within each subset before computing true diversity and Gini coefficients with the tcR R package. The overlap coefficient, calculated on TCRB nucleotide sequences, was used to quantify repertoire sharing. Sourced from immuneACCESS, this table was stored by TCRdb with only in-frame sequences that have V and J called. A share of the clones is absent; for the studies checked, an unresolved V gene accounts for under half, and the remainder has no known explanation. From that table come the V and J calls and clone size; the DNA was used to work out D and trimming. For this sample there are 200,000 to 250,000 clones; 27% appear just once. The top ten hold approximately 4% of the sample.

After removal of 3 bases from V and 1 base from J, the junction retains 7 bases not matched to a gene. The germline V gene (reference sequence) specifies SGHNT as CDR1 and YYREEE as CDR2. The CDR3 sequence holds 16 residues, the cysteine and phenylalanine included. CDR3 DNA is the only sequence kept; it has 48 bases, read in frame from the first base. This receptor was identified in a man under 40 in good health. The source material was central memory CD4+ T cells from blood. The chain is made from TRBV5-4 and TRBJ2-3; 8 central nucleotides agree with TRBD2. The DNA is as follows: TGTGCCAGCAGCTACGAGCGGGAGCTCCGCACAGATACGCAGTATTTT. Its protein is CASSYERELRTDTQYF.